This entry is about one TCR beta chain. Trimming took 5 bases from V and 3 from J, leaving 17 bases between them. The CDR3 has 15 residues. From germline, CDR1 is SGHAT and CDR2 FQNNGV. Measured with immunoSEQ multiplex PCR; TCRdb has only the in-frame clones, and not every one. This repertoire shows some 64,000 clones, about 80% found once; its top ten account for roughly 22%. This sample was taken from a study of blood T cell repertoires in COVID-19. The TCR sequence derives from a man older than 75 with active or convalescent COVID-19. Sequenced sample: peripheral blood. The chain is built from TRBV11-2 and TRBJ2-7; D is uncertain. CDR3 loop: CASSLDTGYVYEQYF. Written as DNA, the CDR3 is TGTGCCAGCAGCCTGGATACGGGTTATGTCTACGAGCAGTACTTC.